A single sample gave rise to the 30 T cell receptor beta chains below, sequenced in a study of T cells in women clearing cervical HPV infection. The table came from immunoSEQ multiplex PCR; TCRdb's copy has only in-frame clones and leaves some out. The sample data list tens of thousands of clones. The sequenced material came from blood buffy coat. These receptors were obtained from a woman aged 18-69 years with a cervical HPV16 infection that either progressed to CIN3+ or cleared (not recorded which).

In regard to this clone: Read sequence stops 3 residues before the CDR3 end, and the germline J gene provides the missing end. This sequence joins TRBV7-2 and TRBJ2-7; TRBD1 is a possible D gene (6 bases). Trimming stripped 3 bases from V and 3 bases from J, with 15 bases between. Germline V gives CDR1 SGHTA, CDR2 FQGNSA. The CDR3 has 15 residues. CDR3: CASSLSGRGYYEQYF. Partial CDR3 DNA: TGTGCCAGCAGCTTGTCTGGCAGGGGATACTACGAG.

About this clone: Coverage ceases 3 residues before the CDR3 finishes, and the germline J gene fills in the end. The chain has TRBV6-1 and TRBJ1-2; 7 bases line up with TRBD1. CDR3 length: 13 amino acids. The germline V gene encodes CDR1 MNHNS and CDR2 SASEGT. V trimming: 3 bases; J trimming: 3 bases; junction bases outside the gene matches: 1. CDR3 loop: CASSETGYYGYTF. The sequenced CDR3 bases are TGTGCCAGCAGTGAGACAGGGTACTATGGC.

Comment on this clone: The CDR3 end lies 3 residues beyond the end of the read and is filled in from the germline J gene. The chain joins TRBV20-1 to TRBJ2-1, with 12 bases identical to TRBD2. The CDR3 is 15 residues long. V gave up 3 bases and J gave up 5 bases; unmatched junction bases: 5. Germline CDR1 and CDR2: DFQATT and SNEGSKA (reference sequence). The CDR3 region is CSASRLAGGDNEQFF. Incomplete CDR3 DNA: TGCAGTGCTAGTCGCCTAGCGGGAGGGGACAATGAG.

The CDR3 region is CSVGTGMNTEAFF. The sequenced part of the CDR3 DNA is TGCAGTGTTGGGACAGGCATGAACACTGAA. The V and J genes are TRBV20-1 and TRBJ1-1; 8 bases are a match to TRBD1. The observed sequence ends 3 residues before the CDR3 terminus, with the missing tail filled in from the germline J gene. The CDR3 consists of 13 residues. Trimming at V came to 7 bases and at J to 0 bases, leaving 4 bases not matched to a gene. Germline V lookup: CDR1 DFQATT, CDR2 SNEGSKA (reference sequence).

As concerns this clone: Sequencing ends 3 residues short of the CDR3 end; the germline J gene provides the rest. The rearrangement links TRBV19 to TRBJ2-7, with TRBD1 matching 7 bases. The CDR3 has 16 amino acids. Germline V CDR1 and CDR2: LNHDA, SQIVND (reference sequence). V shed 4 bases, J shed 2 bases, and the junction held 11 bases outside the gene matches. CDR3 residues: CASSKLVGDSTYEQYF. CDR3 DNA, as far as it was read: TGTGCCAGTAGTAAATTAGTGGGGGACAGCACCTACGAG.

The part of the CDR3 DNA that was read is TGTGCCACCAGTGATTGGTTAGCGGGAGGGGTGTACGAG. It translates to CATSDWLAGGVYE. In full, the CDR3 reads CATSDWLAGGVYEQYF. V gene TRBV24-1 combines with J gene TRBJ2-7; 11 bases match TRBD2. The read ends 3 residues early relative to the CDR3; the germline J gene fills the gap. With 2 bases clipped from V and 4 bases from J, the junction kept 6 bases outside the gene matches. Germline loops: CDR1 KGHDR, CDR2 SFDVKD. There are 16 residues in the CDR3.

A remark on this clone: Read data end 3 residues before the CDR3 end; the end is taken from the germline J gene. This chain links TRBV2 with TRBJ1-6; 7 nucleotides agree with TRBD1. Trimming cost V 3 bases and J 10 bases; bases outside gene matches: 12. Germline lookup yields CDR1 SNHLY and CDR2 FYNNEI. The CDR3 extends over 16 amino acids. The CDR3 reads CASSENGGTVGSPLHF. The covered CDR3 bases are TGTGCCAGCAGTGAGAATGGGGGGACAGTGGGATCACCC.

A word on this clone: The observed sequence ends 3 residues before the CDR3 terminus, with the missing tail filled in from the germline J gene. V is TRBV20-1 and J is TRBJ2-3; 7 nucleotides align to TRBD2. CDR1 is DFQATT and CDR2 is SNEGSKA in the germline V gene (reference sequence). V was clipped by 6 bases and J by 3 bases; unmatched bases: 12. The length of the CDR3 is 15 residues. CDR3 DNA, as far as it was read: TGCAGTGCCCCGCCGGGGTGGGGGGGAACAGATACG. It encodes CSAPPGWGGTDT. The CDR3 in its entirety is CSAPPGWGGTDTQYF.

In the case of this clone: The read ends 3 residues early relative to the CDR3; the germline J gene fills the gap. This chain links TRBV7-9 with TRBJ1-2, with 8 bases identical to TRBD1. Germline values: CDR1 SEHNR, CDR2 FQNEAQ (reference sequence). The CDR3 runs to 12 residues. V lost 5 bases to trimming and J lost 7 bases; unmatched junction nucleotides: 3. The sequenced CDR3 bases are TGTGCCAGCAGCGGGACAGGCGGTGGC. This encodes CASSGTGGG. The full CDR3 is CASSGTGGGYTF.

As concerns this clone: The sequenced fragment ends 3 residues before the CDR3 boundary, so the rest is inferred from the germline J gene. The chain employs TRBV5-1 and TRBJ2-3, with no clear D. The germline V and J ends were trimmed by 3 bases and 1 base, with 6 bases remaining between them. CDR1 is SGHRS, CDR2 YFSETQ, per germline. This CDR3 comprises 13 residues. CDR3 region: CASSSQGTDTQYF. CDR3 bases read: TGCGCCAGCAGCTCCCAGGGCACAGATACG.

Comments on this clone: Additional DNA sequences in this sample encode the identical CDR3. The CDR3 loop is CASGGDRGATRTDTQYF. The part of the CDR3 DNA that was read is TGTGCCAGCGGCGGGGACAGGGGGGCAACTCGCACAGATACG. The chain couples TRBV6-2 or TRBV6-3 to TRBJ2-3; 11 positions match TRBD1. The missing CDR3 end, 3 residues past where the read stops, is filled in from the germline J gene. J was trimmed by 1 base and V by 8 bases; bases with no gene match: 11. This CDR3 is 17 amino acids long. Germline-derived CDR1 and CDR2 are MNHEY and SVGEGT.

Concerning this clone itself: The read stops 3 residues short of the end of the CDR3; the missing end is completed from the germline J gene. The chain uses TRBV12-3 or TRBV12-4 and TRBJ2-2, with 10 nucleotides matching TRBD2. J lost 1 base, V lost 4 bases, and 3 bases had no gene match. The CDR3 has 16 amino acids. This CDR3 is CASSSRLAGNTGELFF. The CDR3 bases that were read are TGTGCCAGCAGTTCCAGACTAGCGGGGAACACCGGGGAG.

Details on this clone: The read gets to within 3 residues of the CDR3 end, and the germline J gene fills in the rest. The genes are TRBV7-9 and TRBJ1-1, with a weak D call TRBD1 (6 bases). Germline CDR1 is SEHNR and CDR2 is FQNEAQ (reference sequence). This CDR3 contains 14 residues. V lost 2 bases and J 4 bases, leaving 11 bases between the germline ends. The sequenced part of the CDR3 DNA is TGTGCCAGCAGCTTACCGGCCAGGGGCACTGAA. Protein sequence: CASSLPARGTE. The complete CDR3 reads CASSLPARGTEAFF.

To note about this clone: Additional DNA sequences in this sample encode the identical CDR3. The CDR3 protein is CASSLSSDTQYF. The CDR3 DNA, read in part, is TGTGCCAGCAGCTTGAGCTCAGATACG. The chain joins TRBV5-6 to TRBJ2-3; D unresolved. The CDR3 end falls 3 residues outside the read, so it is completed with the germline J gene. This CDR3 contains 12 residues. The ends were cut back, 1 base at V and 4 bases at J, with 4 bases in the middle. The germline gives CDR1 SGHDT, CDR2 YYEEEE.

Turning to this clone: Read sequence stops 3 residues before the CDR3 end, and the germline J gene provides the missing end. This sequence joins TRBV11-2 and TRBJ2-5; D is uncertain. This CDR3 spans 11 amino acids. V lost 5 bases and J 4 bases, leaving 5 bases between the germline ends. In germline, CDR1 is SGHAT, CDR2 FQNNGV. CDR3 DNA (partial): TGTGCCAGCAGCCTTAGAGAGACC. Its translation: CASSLRET. The entire CDR3 protein is CASSLRETQYF.

Comments on this clone: The read terminates 3 residues before the CDR3 end, so the remaining end is supplied by the germline J gene. The chain employs TRBV30 and TRBJ2-3; TRBD2 matches 14 bases. CDR1 and CDR2 from the germline V gene are GTSNPN and SVGIG (reference sequence). V lost 5 bases to trimming and J lost 6 bases; unmatched junction nucleotides: 10. The CDR3 runs 16 residues. The CDR3 sequence is CAWGLTSGRAGDTQYF. CDR3 bases read: TGTGCCTGGGGCCTGACTAGCGGGAGGGCAGGGGATACG.

With respect to this clone: The observed sequence ends 3 residues before the CDR3 terminus, with the missing tail filled in from the germline J gene. The chain recombines TRBV19 with TRBJ2-7; 9 bases match TRBD1. The CDR3 has 14 residues. With 5 bases clipped from V and 3 bases from J, the junction kept 5 bases outside the gene matches. Germline CDR1 LNHDA, CDR2 SQIVND (reference sequence). Partial CDR3 DNA: TGTGCCAGTAGTGCACGACAGGGGGTCTACGAG. Translating gives CASSARQGVYE. The full CDR3 reads CASSARQGVYEQYF. Together with reference TRBV19 and TRBJ2-7, the CDR3 gives the full variable domain: DGGITQSPKYLFRKEGQNVTLSCEQNLNHDAMYWYRQDPGQGLRLIYYSQIVNDFQKGDIAEGYSVSREKKESFPLTVTSAQKNPTAFYLCASSARQGVYEQYFGPGTRLTVT.

In the case of this clone: Read data end 3 residues before the CDR3 end; the end is taken from the germline J gene. The chain uses TRBV7-8 and TRBJ2-7; TRBD1 might be the D (5 bases). The V gene lost 1 base and the J gene lost 3 bases, with 10 bases spanning the gap. The germline gives CDR1 SGHVS, CDR2 FQNEAQ. The CDR3 length is 14 residues. This CDR3 reads CASSLEGVVYEQYF. The CDR3 bases that were read are TGTGCCAGCAGCTTAGAAGGGGTTGTCTACGAG.

Regarding this clone: The read is 3 residues too short to cover the CDR3 end, so that end is filled in from the germline J gene. V is TRBV2 and J is TRBJ1-1; D ambiguous. The CDR3 has 12 residues. Germline lookup yields CDR1 SNHLY and CDR2 FYNNEI. V was pared by 3 bases and J by 3 bases, with 5 bases between. The sequenced part of the CDR3 DNA is TGTGCCAGCAGTGACGTCTACACTGAA. Translation gives CASSDVYTE. The CDR3 in its entirety is CASSDVYTEAFF. Variable domain in full (rest from reference TRBV2 and TRBJ1-1): EPEVTQTPSHQVTQMGQEVILRCVPISNHLYFYWYRQILGQKVEFLVSFYNNEISEKSEIFDDQFSVERPDGSNFTLKIRSTKLEDSAMYFCASSDVYTEAFFGQGTRLTVV.

To note about this clone: The CDR3 end is not reached by the read, which stops 3 residues before it; the germline J gene fills it in. The V and J genes are TRBV2 and TRBJ2-7; no definite D call. CDR1 and CDR2 from the germline V gene are SNHLY and FYNNEI. CDR3 length: 13 amino acids. Trimming pared 7 bases from V and 4 bases from J, leaving 14 bases between. The part of the CDR3 DNA that was read is TGTGCCAGCAAGGTTGAAGGGCCTTACGAG. Protein: CASKVEGPYE. The full CDR3 protein is CASKVEGPYEQYF.

Concerning this clone: The read gets to within 3 residues of the CDR3 end, and the germline J gene fills in the rest. V gene TRBV18 combines with J gene TRBJ1-2, with D uncertain. CDR1 and CDR2 (germline): KGHSH, LQKENI. The length of the CDR3 is 14 residues. The covered CDR3 bases are TGTGCCAGCTCACCAATCGGACTAGCAGACGAC. This sequence encodes CASSPIGLADD. The complete CDR3 protein is CASSPIGLADDYTF. Variable domain in full (rest from reference TRBV18 and TRBJ1-2): NAGVMQNPRHLVRRRGQEARLRCSPMKGHSHVYWYRQLPEEGLKFMVYLQKENIIDESGMPKERFSAEFPKEGPSILRIQQVVRGDSAAYFCASSPIGLADDYTFGSGTRLTVV.

A note on this clone: The CDR3 extends 3 residues past the end of the read, so its final part is completed from the germline J gene. The chain couples TRBV7-9 to TRBJ2-2; possibly TRBD2 for D (6 bases). Trimming shortened V by 8 bases and J by 1 base, and 11 bases separated the two germline ends. The V gene's germline CDR1 is SEHNR and CDR2 FQNEAQ (reference sequence). The length of the CDR3 is 14 residues. CDR3 in amino acids: CASHLGGNTGELFF. The CDR3 bases that were read are TGTGCCAGCCATTTGGGGGGGAACACCGGGGAG.

To note about this clone: The read comes to an end 3 residues before the CDR3 does, leaving the germline J gene to fill in the end. The rearrangement uses TRBV12-5 and TRBJ2-6; 12 bases map to TRBD2. The CDR3 loop spans 18 amino acids. The ends lost 6 bases at V and 2 bases at J; junction bases unmatched: 8. Germline-derived CDR1 and CDR2 are LGHNT and FRNRAP. Here the CDR3 reads CASGTSSGRAAGANVLTF. The CDR3 DNA, read in part, is TGTGCTAGTGGCACTTCTAGCGGGAGGGCCGCTGGGGCCAACGTC. Filled out from reference TRBV12-5 and TRBJ2-6, the complete variable domain reads DARVTQTPRHKVTEMGQEVTMRCQPILGHNTVFWYRQTMMQGLELLAYFRNRAPLDDSGMPKDRFSAEMPDATLATLKIQPSEPRDSAVYFCASGTSSGRAAGANVLTFGAGSRLTVL.

Regarding this clone: The CDR3 end is not reached by the read, which stops 3 residues before it; the germline J gene fills it in. This rearrangement joins TRBV23-1 to TRBJ2-4; a possible D gene is TRBD1 (5 bases). TRBV23-1 is sorted into the ORF group, with uncertain function. This CDR3 is 15 amino acids long. Deletions cut 5 bases from V and 4 bases from J, with 15 bases between. The part of the CDR3 DNA that was read is TGCGCCAGCAGTAAAGGCGACAGAGAAAAAAACATT. It codes for CASSKGDREKNI. The full CDR3 reads CASSKGDREKNIQYF.

In regard to this clone: Read data end 3 residues before the CDR3 end; the end is taken from the germline J gene. The rearrangement joins TRBV9 to TRBJ1-1; 7 bases fit TRBD1. The V gene's germline CDR1 is SGDLS and CDR2 YYNGEE. Trimming cost V 0 bases and J 4 bases; bases outside gene matches: 3. CDR3 size: 14 residues. The DNA read from the CDR3 is TGTGCCAGCAGCGTAGGTCAGGGGGTCACTGAA. Translation: CASSVGQGVTE. The entire CDR3 protein is CASSVGQGVTEAFF.

As to this clone: The sequenced fragment ends 3 residues before the CDR3 boundary, so the rest is inferred from the germline J gene. The rearrangement uses TRBV7-9 and TRBJ2-1; D perhaps matches TRBD2 (6 bases). V lost 5 bases and J lost 2, with 13 bases in between. Germline-derived CDR1 and CDR2 are SEHNR and FQNEAQ (reference sequence). The CDR3 has 15 amino acids. The CDR3 sequence: CASSPVAGTYNEQFF. Incomplete CDR3 DNA: TGTGCCAGCAGCCCCGTGGCGGGAACCTACAATGAG.

A note on this clone: With the read ending 3 residues before the CDR3 end, the germline J gene is used to fill in that end. The chain employs TRBV11-2 and TRBJ2-7, with D uncertain. This CDR3 is built from 14 residues. Per germline, CDR1 SGHAT and CDR2 FQNNGV. V lost 0 bases to trimming and J lost 2 bases, with 8 bases between them. CDR3 DNA, as far as it was read: TGTGCCAGCAGCTTAGAGTGGCCTGCCTACGAG. Amino acids: CASSLEWPAYE. The full CDR3 is CASSLEWPAYEQYF. Full variable domain (remainder filled in from reference TRBV11-2 and TRBJ2-7): EAGVAQSPRYKIIEKRQSVAFWCNPISGHATLYWYQQILGQGPKLLIQFQNNGVVDDSQLPKDRFSAERLKGVDSTLKIQPAKLEDSAVYLCASSLEWPAYEQYFGPGTRLTVT.

To note about this clone: The CDR3 goes on 3 residues after the read ends, and that part is filled in from the germline J gene. The chain recombines TRBV2 with TRBJ2-1; 12 bases match TRBD2. The ends lost 9 bases at V and 3 bases at J; junction bases unmatched: 0. Germline loops: CDR1 SNHLY, CDR2 FYNNEI. This CDR3 contains 13 residues. Incomplete CDR3 DNA: TGTGCCAGGACTAGCGGGGGCTACAATGAG. Its translation is CARTSGGYNE. The complete CDR3 protein is CARTSGGYNEQFF.

As to this clone: The read stops 3 residues short of the end of the CDR3; the missing end is completed from the germline J gene. The genes are TRBV7-2 and TRBJ2-1, with 8 bases matching TRBD2. The germline V gene encodes CDR1 SGHTA and CDR2 FQGNSA. The V gene end was trimmed by 0 bases and the J gene end by 8 bases; junction bases not matched to a gene: 9. The CDR3 sequence is 16 residues long. The CDR3 bases that were read are TGTGCCAGCAGCTTAGCAGGGCGGGGGGAATTCGATGAG. It encodes CASSLAGRGEFDE. The full CDR3 reads CASSLAGRGEFDEQFF.

Worth noting for this clone: The read ends 3 residues early relative to the CDR3; the germline J gene fills the gap. The V and J genes are TRBV29-1 and TRBJ2-7; 9 nucleotides line up with TRBD2. Germline V gene data show CDR1 as SQVTM and CDR2 as ANQGSEA. The CDR3 totals 14 residues. The V and J ends lost 0 bases and 4 bases, in that order; junction bases with no gene match: 4. The CDR3 protein is CSVEDLTSGYEQYF. The part of the CDR3 DNA that was read is TGCAGCGTTGAAGATCTAACTAGCGGGTACGAG.